The 12 T cell receptor beta chains below come from one sample, sequenced in a study of T cell repertoires in cytomegalovirus infection. These receptors have no identified antigens. TCRdb independently ran MiXCR on the reads; one entry per CDR3 protein. The sample consists of some 700,000 distinct CDR3 sequences, approximately 33% of them appearing once. The sequences come from cultured PBMCs, collected from culture after CMV antigen stimulation. The origin of the receptors is a human donor in good health (CMV status not recorded). Some clones in this sample may be carry-over from other donors' samples.

The V and J genes are TRBV7-2 and TRBJ2-5, with 10 bases matching TRBD2. The germline V gene has CDR1 SGHTA and CDR2 FQGNSA. CDR3 size: 17 residues. V was pared by 0 bases and J by 7 bases, with 11 bases of the junction left unmatched. The DNA of the CDR3 is TGTGCCAGCAGCTTAGCGCGACTAGCGGGTCACTTCGGGACCCAGTACTTC. This sequence encodes CASSLARLAGHFGTQYF.

This clonotype was detected ten times or more. J is TRBJ1-5 and V is TRBV7-2, with D hard to call. From germline, CDR1 is SGHTA and CDR2 FQGNSA. Trimming removed 5 bases at V and 5 bases at J, with 7 bases between. The length of the CDR3 is 12 residues. CDR3 region: CASSGRDQPQHF. CDR3 coding DNA: TGTGCCAGCAGCGGGAGGGATCAGCCCCAGCATTTT.

Ten or more counts support this clonotype. CDR3 DNA: TGTGCCAGCAGTAAACTTAGCGGGAACCCATACGATGAGCAGTTCTTC. It encodes CASSKLSGNPYDEQFF. This chain uses TRBV6-1 with TRBJ2-1, with 8 bases fitting TRBD2. Trimming cost V 5 bases and J 8 bases; bases outside gene matches: 14. This CDR3 spans 16 amino acids. Germline CDR1 and CDR2: MNHNS and SASEGT.

This clonotype showed up many times. The rearrangement links TRBV6-1 to TRBJ1-4; no definite D call. Trimming stripped 2 bases from V and 1 base from J, with 5 bases between. In germline, CDR1 is MNHNS, CDR2 SASEGT. This CDR3 has 14 residues. CDR3 sequence reads: CASSELRTNEKLFF. The DNA of the CDR3 is TGTGCCAGCAGTGAATTACGAACTAATGAAAAACTGTTTTTT.

DNA for the CDR3: TGTGCCAGCAGCTTGGAGGGACTGTCCATGAACACTGAAGCTTTCTTT. Translating it yields CASSLEGLSMNTEAFF. The chain employs TRBV7-9 and TRBJ1-1, with D maybe TRBD1 (5 bases). The CDR3 consists of 16 residues. V lost 3 bases to trimming and J lost 0 bases, with 14 bases between them. Germline V gene lookup returns CDR1 SEHNR and CDR2 FQNEAQ (reference sequence). Variable domain in full (rest from reference TRBV7-9 and TRBJ1-1): DTGVSQNPRHKITKRGQNVTFRCDPISEHNRLYWYRQTLGQGPEFLTYFQNEAQLEKSRLLSDRFSAERPKGSFSTLEIQRTEQGDSAMYLCASSLEGLSMNTEAFFGQGTRLTVV.

This chain connects TRBV28 to TRBJ2-1, with 11 bases fitting TRBD2. Per germline, CDR1 MDHEN and CDR2 SYDVKM. V lost 5 bases and J lost 2; bases outside the gene matches: 14. This CDR3 spans 19 amino acids. In DNA form, the CDR3 reads TGTGCCAGCAGTACTTTATGGGTCCATAGCGGGGGGGCCTACAATGAGCAGTTCTTC. It encodes CASSTLWVHSGGAYNEQFF.

This rearrangement joins TRBV7-9 to TRBJ2-5; D assignment may be TRBD1 or TRBD2 (5 bases each). V lost 2 bases and J 3 bases, leaving 13 bases between the germline ends. The CDR3 runs to 15 residues. CDR1 is SEHNR and CDR2 is FQNEAQ in the germline V gene (reference sequence). CDR3 protein: CASSLSKQEEETQYF. The CDR3 nucleotides read TGTGCCAGCAGCTTATCTAAACAGGAGGAAGAGACCCAGTACTTC. Looking up the rest from reference TRBV7-9 and TRBJ2-5 gives the full variable domain: DTGVSQNPRHKITKRGQNVTFRCDPISEHNRLYWYRQTLGQGPEFLTYFQNEAQLEKSRLLSDRFSAERPKGSFSTLEIQRTEQGDSAMYLCASSLSKQEEETQYFGPGTRLLVL.

The J gene is TRBJ2-2, the V gene TRBV11-2; D is unclear. V lost 3 bases, J lost 6 bases, and 17 bases lay in between. CDR1 and CDR2 from the germline V gene are SGHAT and FQNNGV. The length of the CDR3 is 16 residues. The DNA of the CDR3 is TGTGCCAGCAGCTTCCTTTCTCTGGGTCGCGCCGGGGAGCTGTTTTTT. Protein sequence: CASSFLSLGRAGELFF.

J is TRBJ1-4 and V is TRBV15; D may be TRBD1 (5 bases). This CDR3 contains 17 residues. Between the trimmed V and J ends, which lost 1 base and 11 bases, there was a span of 23 bases. From germline, CDR1 is LNHNV and CDR2 YYDKDF (reference sequence). CDR3 sequence (DNA): TGTGCCACCAGCAGAGCCCCCGAAGACGGACTTCGGGGGAAACTGTTTTTT. It translates to CATSRAPEDGLRGKLFF.

The sample holds a few counts of this clonotype. V and J are TRBV5-4 and TRBJ2-6; D is uncertain. The CDR3 covers 15 residues. Germline CDR1 and CDR2: SGHNT and YYREEE (reference sequence). V lost 4 bases and J lost 2, with 10 bases in between. The CDR3 region is CASSRDLAGANVLTF. The CDR3 DNA is TGTGCCAGCAGCCGTGACCTAGCTGGGGCCAACGTCCTGACTTTC.

The rearrangement joins TRBV2 to TRBJ2-5; D possibly corresponds to TRBD1 (6 bases). Trimming took off 1 base at V and 4 bases at J, with 13 bases between the two ends. The CDR3 extends over 15 amino acids. The germline V gene has CDR1 SNHLY and CDR2 FYNNEI. The CDR3 nucleotides are TGTGCCAGCAGTGAAGACAGGGCAGTGTCAGAGACCCAGTACTTC. Residues: CASSEDRAVSETQYF. The complete variable domain, with remaining parts taken from reference TRBV2 and TRBJ2-5, reads EPEVTQTPSHQVTQMGQEVILRCVPISNHLYFYWYRQILGQKVEFLVSFYNNEISEKSEIFDDQFSVERPDGSNFTLKIRSTKLEDSAMYFCASSEDRAVSETQYFGPGTRLLVL.

A few counts support this clonotype. The chain combines TRBV5-4 with TRBJ2-1; D is possibly TRBD1 (5 bases). Germline CDR1 reads SGHNT; CDR2 reads YYREEE (reference sequence). The V and J ends lost 0 bases and 6 bases respectively, with 7 bases between them. This CDR3 has 13 residues. Here the CDR3 DNA reads TGTGCCAGCAGCTTGGCAGGGTTCAATGAGCAGTTCTTC. It encodes CASSLAGFNEQFF. Full variable domain (missing parts from reference TRBV5-4 and TRBJ2-1): ETGVTQSPTHLIKTRGQQVTLRCSSQSGHNTVSWYQQALGQGPQFIFQYYREEENGRGNFPPRFSGLQFPNYSSELNVNALELDDSALYLCASSLAGFNEQFFGPGTRLTVL.